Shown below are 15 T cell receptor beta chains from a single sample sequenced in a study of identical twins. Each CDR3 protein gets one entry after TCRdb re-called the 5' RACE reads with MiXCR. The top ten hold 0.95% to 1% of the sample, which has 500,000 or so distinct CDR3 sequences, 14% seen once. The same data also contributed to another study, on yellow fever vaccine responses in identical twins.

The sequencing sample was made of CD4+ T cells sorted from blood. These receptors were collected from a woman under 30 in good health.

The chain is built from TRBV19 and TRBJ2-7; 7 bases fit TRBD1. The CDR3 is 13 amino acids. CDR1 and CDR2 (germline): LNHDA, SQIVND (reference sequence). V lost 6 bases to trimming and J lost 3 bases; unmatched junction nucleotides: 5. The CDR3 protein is CASRGTAFYEQYF. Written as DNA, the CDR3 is TGTGCCAGTAGGGGGACAGCTTTCTACGAGCAGTACTTC.

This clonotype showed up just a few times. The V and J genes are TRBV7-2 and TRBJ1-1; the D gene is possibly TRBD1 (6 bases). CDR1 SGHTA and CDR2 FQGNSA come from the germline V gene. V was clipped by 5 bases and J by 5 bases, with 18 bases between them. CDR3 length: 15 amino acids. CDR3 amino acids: CASSPELGGRTEAFF. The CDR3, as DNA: TGTGCCAGCAGCCCAGAATTGGGGGGCCGGACTGAAGCTTTCTTT.

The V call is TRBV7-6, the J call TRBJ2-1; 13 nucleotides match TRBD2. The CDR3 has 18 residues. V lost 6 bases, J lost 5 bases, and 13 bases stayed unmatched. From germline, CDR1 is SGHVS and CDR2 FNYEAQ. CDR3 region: CASRPKLAGGLIDNEQFF. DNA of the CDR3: TGTGCCAGCAGACCAAAACTAGCGGGGGGGCTGATCGACAATGAGCAGTTCTTC.

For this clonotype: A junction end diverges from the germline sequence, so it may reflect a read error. CDR3 loop: CATSVALGQATYNEQFF. Written as DNA, the CDR3 is TGTGCCACCAGCGTAGCTCTAGGACAGGCCACCTACAATGAGCAGTTCTTC. The chain has TRBV9 and TRBJ2-1, with 7 bases identical to TRBD1. The germline CDR1 and CDR2 sequences are SGDLS and YYNGEE. This CDR3 has 17 residues. The variable domain in full, completed from reference TRBV9 and TRBJ2-1, reads DSGVTQTPKHLITATGQRVTLRCSPRSGDLSVYWYQQSLDQGLQFLIQYYNGEERAKGNILERFSAQQFPDLHSELNLSSLELGDSALYFCATSVALGQATYNEQFFGPGTRLTVL.

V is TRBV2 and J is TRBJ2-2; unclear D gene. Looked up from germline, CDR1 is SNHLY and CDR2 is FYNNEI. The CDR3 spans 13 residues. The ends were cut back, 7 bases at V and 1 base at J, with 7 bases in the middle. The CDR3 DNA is TGTGCCAGCAAAACAGAGAACACCGGGGAGCTGTTTTTT. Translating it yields CASKTENTGELFF.

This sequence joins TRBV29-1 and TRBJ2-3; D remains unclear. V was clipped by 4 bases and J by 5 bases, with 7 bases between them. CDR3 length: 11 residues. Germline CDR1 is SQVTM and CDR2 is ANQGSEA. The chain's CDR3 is CSVGSGDTQYF. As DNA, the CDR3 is TGCAGCGTTGGGTCCGGAGATACGCAGTATTTT.

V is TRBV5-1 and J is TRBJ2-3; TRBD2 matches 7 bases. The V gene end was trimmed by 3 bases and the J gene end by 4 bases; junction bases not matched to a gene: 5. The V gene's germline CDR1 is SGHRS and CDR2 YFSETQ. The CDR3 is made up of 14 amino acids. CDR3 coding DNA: TGCGCCAGCAGCTCCCAGACTAGCTCAGATACGCAGTATTTT. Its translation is CASSSQTSSDTQYF.

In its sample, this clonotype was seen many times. The CDR3 sequence: CASVLAGVEETQYF. The CDR3 nucleotides read TGTGCCAGCGTTCTAGCGGGAGTCGAAGAGACCCAGTACTTC. The chain links TRBV12-3 or TRBV12-4 to TRBJ2-5, with 10 bases aligning to TRBD2. The CDR3 sequence is 14 residues long. J gave up 3 bases and V 8 bases, and 6 bases lay outside the gene matches.

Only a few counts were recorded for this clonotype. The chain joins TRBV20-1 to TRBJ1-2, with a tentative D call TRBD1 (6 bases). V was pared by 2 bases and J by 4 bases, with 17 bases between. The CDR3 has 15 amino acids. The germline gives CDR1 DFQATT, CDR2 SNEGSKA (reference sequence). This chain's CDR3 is CSARSSGDNRYGYTF. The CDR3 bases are TGCAGTGCTAGAAGTTCGGGGGACAATCGCTATGGCTACACCTTC.

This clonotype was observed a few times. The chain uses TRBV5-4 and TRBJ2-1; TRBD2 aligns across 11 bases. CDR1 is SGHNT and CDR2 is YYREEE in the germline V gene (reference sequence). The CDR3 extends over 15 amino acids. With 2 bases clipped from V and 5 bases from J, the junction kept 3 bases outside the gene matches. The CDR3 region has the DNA TGTGCCAGCAGCTTCCTAGCGGGAGGAAACAATGAGCAGTTCTTC. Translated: CASSFLAGGNNEQFF.

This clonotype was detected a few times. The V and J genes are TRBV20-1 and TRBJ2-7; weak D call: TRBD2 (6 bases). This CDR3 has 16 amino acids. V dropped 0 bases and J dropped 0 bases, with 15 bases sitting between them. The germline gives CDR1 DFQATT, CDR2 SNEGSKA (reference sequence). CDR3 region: CSARDPRDSPSYEQYF. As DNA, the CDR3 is TGCAGTGCTAGAGATCCCCGGGACTCCCCCTCCTACGAGCAGTACTTC.

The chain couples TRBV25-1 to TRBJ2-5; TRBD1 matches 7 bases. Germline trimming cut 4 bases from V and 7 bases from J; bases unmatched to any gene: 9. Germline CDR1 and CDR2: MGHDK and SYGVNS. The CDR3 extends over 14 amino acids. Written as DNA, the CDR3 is TGTGCCAGCAGTGTTGGACAGGTCCGGGGGACCCAGTACTTC. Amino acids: CASSVGQVRGTQYF.

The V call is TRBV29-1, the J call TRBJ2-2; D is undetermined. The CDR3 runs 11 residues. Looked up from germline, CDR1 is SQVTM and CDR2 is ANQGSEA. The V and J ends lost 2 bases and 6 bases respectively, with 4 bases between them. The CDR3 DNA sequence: TGCAGCGTTGAAAGTCCCGGGGAGCTGTTTTTT. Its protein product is CSVESPGELFF.

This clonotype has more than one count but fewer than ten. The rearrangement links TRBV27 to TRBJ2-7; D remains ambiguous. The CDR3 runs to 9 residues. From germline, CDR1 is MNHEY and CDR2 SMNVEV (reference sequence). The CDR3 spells CTDPVEQYF. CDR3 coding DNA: TGTACAGACCCGGTGGAGCAGTACTTC.

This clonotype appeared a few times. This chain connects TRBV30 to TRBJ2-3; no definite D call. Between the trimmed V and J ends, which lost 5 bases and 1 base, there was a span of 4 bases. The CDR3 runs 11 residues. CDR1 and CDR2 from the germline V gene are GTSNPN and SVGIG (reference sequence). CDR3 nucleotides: TGTGCCTGGTCTGGCACAGATACGCAGTATTTT. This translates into CAWSGTDTQYF.